Below, one T cell receptor (beta chain) is given with its context. This CDR3 comprises 16 residues. V lost 3 bases, J lost 0 bases, and 5 bases stayed unmatched. CDR1 is LGHNA, CDR2 YSLEER, per germline. This sample is drawn from a study of technical replicates of blood from a few donors. Clones were read by immunoSEQ multiplex PCR, and TCRdb kept only the in-frame ones, dropping some. In the table there are roughly 70,000 clones, around nine tenths of which are singletons. This chain links TRBV4-3 with TRBJ2-7; 10 bases agree with TRBD2. Material: T cells isolated from PBMCs. This receptor was obtained from a human donor in good health. CDR3 protein: CASSHRTSGASYEQYF. The CDR3, as DNA: TGCGCCAGCAGCCATAGAACTAGCGGGGCCTCCTACGAGCAGTACTTC.